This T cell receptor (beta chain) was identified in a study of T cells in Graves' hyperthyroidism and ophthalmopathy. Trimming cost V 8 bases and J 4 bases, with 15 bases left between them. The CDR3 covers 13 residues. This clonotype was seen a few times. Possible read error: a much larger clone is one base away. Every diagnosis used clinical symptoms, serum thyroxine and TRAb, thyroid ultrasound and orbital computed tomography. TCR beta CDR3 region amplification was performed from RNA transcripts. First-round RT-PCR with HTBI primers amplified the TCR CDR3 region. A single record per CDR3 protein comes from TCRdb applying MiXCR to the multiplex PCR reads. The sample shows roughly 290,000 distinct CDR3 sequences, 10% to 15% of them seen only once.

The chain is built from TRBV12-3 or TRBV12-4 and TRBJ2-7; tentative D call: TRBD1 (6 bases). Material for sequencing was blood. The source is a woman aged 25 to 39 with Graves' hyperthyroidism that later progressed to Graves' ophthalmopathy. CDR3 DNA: TGTGCCAGCGGTCTCAAACAGGGATACGAGCAGTACTTC. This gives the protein CASGLKQGYEQYF.